The 29 T cell receptor beta chains below come from one sample, sequenced in a study of blood T cell repertoires in COVID-19. Sequenced by immunoSEQ multiplex PCR; TCRdb stores in-frame clones only, minus some. The data contain approximately 230,000 clones, around 90% of them seen just once; the ten biggest clones take up about 6%. The sequenced material came from PBMCs or T cells enriched from blood (not recorded which). The receptors were gathered from a woman in her twenties or thirties with acute COVID-19.

CDR3 DNA sequence: TGTGCCATCAGCCGGACAGAACCGAACACTGAAGCTTTCTTT. Protein product: CAISRTEPNTEAFF. The V call is TRBV10-3, the J call TRBJ1-1; D possibly corresponds to TRBD1 (6 bases). Germline CDR1 is ENHRY and CDR2 is SYGVKD. This CDR3 spans 14 amino acids. The germline V and J ends were trimmed by 6 bases and 1 base, with 12 bases remaining between them.

The V and J genes are TRBV5-5 and TRBJ1-3; TRBD1 might be the D (5 bases). This CDR3 has 12 residues. Germline CDR1 is SGHKS and CDR2 is YYEKEE (reference sequence). Trimming took 7 bases from V and 0 from J, leaving 5 bases between them. The CDR3, as DNA: TGTGCCAGCGACAGCTCTGGAAACACCATATATTTT. Residues: CASDSSGNTIYF.

The genes are TRBV9 and TRBJ1-5, with D possibly TRBD1 on 6 matching bases. Between the trimmed V and J ends, which lost 7 bases and 0 bases, there was a span of 14 bases. This CDR3 spans 15 amino acids. Per germline, CDR1 SGDLS and CDR2 YYNGEE. The CDR3 region has the DNA TGTGCCAGCTCACAGGGTTGGGGTAGCAATCAGCCCCAGCATTTT. Encoded protein: CASSQGWGSNQPQHF.

The chain uses TRBV18 and TRBJ2-1; D remains ambiguous. CDR3 length: 15 amino acids. The ends were cut back, 3 bases at V and 4 bases at J, with 13 bases in the middle. Germline values: CDR1 KGHSH, CDR2 LQKENI. CDR3 DNA: TGTGCCAGCTCACCTGACAACGACGTATACAATGAGCAGTTCTTC. It specifies CASSPDNDVYNEQFF.

In this sample, this clone turned up a few times. The rearrangement uses TRBV19 and TRBJ1-5; no clear D gene. The CDR3 has 17 amino acids. V was clipped by 4 bases and J by 1 base, with 17 bases between them. Germline loops: CDR1 LNHDA, CDR2 SQIVND (reference sequence). Here the CDR3 DNA reads TGTGCCAGTAGTACATGGACGGGATTTGGGAGCAATCAGCCCCAGCATTTT. Translated: CASSTWTGFGSNQPQHF.

V and J are TRBV9 and TRBJ2-2; TRBD2 might be the D (6 bases). CDR1 and CDR2 from the germline V gene are SGDLS and YYNGEE. V was clipped by 0 bases and J by 3 bases, with 12 bases between them. CDR3 size: 16 residues. The CDR3 DNA sequence: TGTGCCAGCAGCGTAGGGTGGCGGGGTGACACCGGGGAGCTGTTTTTT. Its translation: CASSVGWRGDTGELFF.

The genes are TRBV13 and TRBJ2-5, with D possibly matching TRBD2 (6 bases). CDR3 size: 13 residues. Trimming pared 4 bases from V and 3 bases from J, leaving 9 bases between. Germline loops: CDR1 PRHDT, CDR2 FYEKMQ (reference sequence). Here the CDR3 reads CASSSGGKETQYF. In DNA, the CDR3 is TGTGCCAGCAGCTCCGGGGGTAAAGAGACCCAGTACTTC.

This chain uses TRBV6-1 with TRBJ2-6; weak D call: TRBD1 (5 bases). With 1 base removed from V and 1 base from J, the gap between germline ends came to 14 bases. The CDR3 covers 18 residues. Germline lookup yields CDR1 MNHNS and CDR2 SASEGT. The CDR3 spells CASSEVLGSGSGANVLTF. As DNA, the CDR3 is TGTGCCAGCAGTGAAGTGTTAGGTTCAGGGTCTGGGGCCAACGTCCTGACTTTC.

The genes are TRBV28 and TRBJ1-1; TRBD1 aligns across 8 bases. The CDR3 has 14 amino acids. Germline values: CDR1 MDHEN, CDR2 SYDVKM. With V trimmed by 7 bases and J by 4 bases, 8 bases remained unmatched. CDR3 in DNA: TGTGCCAGCACGACCCAGACAGGGGTCACTGAAGCTTTCTTT. Translation gives CASTTQTGVTEAFF.

Regarding this clone: At the DNA level, this CDR3 is encoded by other sequences in the same sample as well. Here the CDR3 DNA reads TGTGCCAGCAGCTTGGACAGCTCTAATCAGCCCCAGCATTTT. This sequence encodes CASSLDSSNQPQHF. The chain combines TRBV7-9 with TRBJ1-5; weak D call: TRBD1 (6 bases). CDR3 length: 14 residues. Looked up from germline, CDR1 is SEHNR and CDR2 is FQNEAQ (reference sequence). V was shortened by 3 bases and J by 4 bases, with 10 bases between the two germline ends.

This clone was counted only a few times. The chain carries TRBV3-1 (or the pseudogene TRBV3-2) and TRBJ1-6; tentatively, D is TRBD1 (5 bases). Trimming took 0 bases from V and 9 from J, leaving 12 bases between them. In germline, CDR1 is LGHDT, CDR2 YNNKEL (reference sequence). The CDR3 is 15 residues long. The CDR3 DNA is TGTGCCAGCAGCCAAGATTTATCGGGGGGTTCACCCCTCCACTTT. As protein: CASSQDLSGGSPLHF.

The chain joins TRBV15 to TRBJ1-2, with D uncertain. This CDR3 comprises 15 residues. The V gene's germline CDR1 is LNHNV and CDR2 YYDKDF (reference sequence). V lost 1 base, J lost 3 bases, and 12 bases lay in between. CDR3: CATSRVGGEYYGYTF. As DNA, the CDR3 is TGTGCCACCAGCAGAGTAGGCGGGGAGTACTATGGCTACACCTTC.

The chain recombines TRBV7-9 with TRBJ2-3; 7 nucleotides align to TRBD1. J was trimmed by 2 bases and V by 4 bases; bases with no gene match: 9. CDR3 size: 16 residues. CDR1 SEHNR and CDR2 FQNEAQ come from the germline V gene (reference sequence). CDR3 nucleotide sequence: TGTGCCAGCAGCTACTCGACAGGGATGCCCACAGATACGCAGTATTTT. This gives the protein CASSYSTGMPTDTQYF.

The chain couples TRBV3-1 (or the pseudogene TRBV3-2) to TRBJ1-5, with 7 bases lining up with TRBD1. The CDR3 runs to 14 residues. V dropped 4 bases and J dropped 3; count of bases not matched to a gene: 3. In germline, CDR1 is LGHDT, CDR2 YNNKEL (reference sequence). The DNA of the CDR3 is TGTGCCAGCAGCCCGGGACAGACCAATCAGCCCCAGCATTTT. This codes for CASSPGQTNQPQHF.

This chain links TRBV5-6 with TRBJ1-1, with D perhaps TRBD1 (5 bases). The germline V and J ends were trimmed by 4 bases and 1 base, with 14 bases remaining between them. This CDR3 contains 15 residues. The germline V gene has CDR1 SGHDT and CDR2 YYEEEE. CDR3 sequence: CASSSTGTGNTEAFF. The CDR3 bases are TGTGCCAGCAGCAGTACCGGGACTGGGAACACTGAAGCTTTCTTT.

This rearrangement joins TRBV6-6 to TRBJ1-5, with a possible D match to TRBD1 (6 bases). Germline loops: CDR1 MNHNY, CDR2 SVGAGI (reference sequence). V lost 5 bases to trimming and J lost 0 bases, with 17 bases between them. CDR3 length equals 17 residues. The CDR3 region has the DNA TGTGCCAGCAGTCTCCACGAACAGGGTTTTAGCAATCAGCCCCAGCATTTT. It is translated as CASSLHEQGFSNQPQHF.

This clone appeared a single time. The chain carries TRBV4-3 and TRBJ1-2; tentative D call: TRBD1 (5 bases). This CDR3 comprises 14 residues. Germline CDR1 and CDR2: LGHNA and YSLEER. Trimming removed 0 bases at V and 8 bases at J, with 13 bases between. The CDR3 sequence: CASSQDVRVLGYTF. The CDR3 DNA follows: TGCGCCAGCAGCCAAGATGTCAGGGTTTTGGGCTACACCTTC.

This clone was observed a handful of times. The rearrangement joins TRBV11-1 to TRBJ2-5, with D maybe TRBD2 (6 bases). The CDR3 is made up of 15 amino acids. V lost 1 base and J 4 bases, leaving 13 bases between the germline ends. Germline loops: CDR1 SGHAT, CDR2 FQDESV (reference sequence). For the CDR3, the DNA is TGTGCCAGCAGCTTAGTCGGACTACAACGAGAGACCCAGTACTTC. Amino acid sequence: CASSLVGLQRETQYF.

The V and J genes are TRBV29-1 and TRBJ2-3, with TRBD1 identical over 7 bases. The CDR3 runs 14 residues. The junction had 10 bases not matched to a gene; V was cut back by 7 bases and J by 3 bases. Per the germline V gene, CDR1 is SQVTM and CDR2 is ANQGSEA. CDR3 DNA: TGCAGCGGTCTGACAGGGTGGGGAACAGATACGCAGTATTTT. The encoded protein is CSGLTGWGTDTQYF.

The rearrangement uses TRBV19 and TRBJ1-5; TRBD1 might be the D (5 bases). V was clipped by 3 bases and J by 3 bases, with 9 bases between them. There are 14 residues in the CDR3. From germline, CDR1 is LNHDA and CDR2 SQIVND (reference sequence). In DNA form, the CDR3 reads TGTGCCAGTAGTATCGACAGCCTCAATCAGCCCCAGCATTTT. It translates to CASSIDSLNQPQHF. Full variable domain (outside the CDR3, taken from reference TRBV19 and TRBJ1-5): DGGITQSPKYLFRKEGQNVTLSCEQNLNHDAMYWYRQDPGQGLRLIYYSQIVNDFQKGDIAEGYSVSREKKESFPLTVTSAQKNPTAFYLCASSIDSLNQPQHFGDGTRLSIL.

The chain recombines TRBV2 with TRBJ2-1, with TRBD1 matching 9 bases. The CDR3 is made up of 16 amino acids. Germline-derived CDR1 and CDR2 are SNHLY and FYNNEI. Trimming cost V 5 bases and J 1 base; bases outside gene matches: 6. The CDR3 nucleotides are TGTGCCAGCAGTATGGGACAGGGATGGTCCTACAATGAGCAGTTCTTC. As protein: CASSMGQGWSYNEQFF.

This clone has only a few counts. This same CDR3 is encoded by further DNA sequences in the sample. The chain links TRBV5-1 to TRBJ1-5; a possible D gene is TRBD1 (5 bases). Germline V gene sequence: CDR1 SGHRS, CDR2 YFSETQ. Trimming stripped 0 bases from V and 4 bases from J, with 11 bases between. The length of the CDR3 is 15 residues. This chain's CDR3 is CASSLDGEGNQPQHF. The CDR3 DNA is TGCGCCAGCAGCTTGGATGGGGAGGGGAATCAGCCCCAGCATTTT.

The chain recombines TRBV2 with TRBJ2-7; TRBD2 matches 7 bases. With V trimmed by 6 bases and J by 5 bases, 4 bases remained unmatched. This CDR3 has 12 amino acids. Germline V lookup: CDR1 SNHLY, CDR2 FYNNEI. The CDR3 sequence is CASRGLENEQYF. The CDR3 DNA follows: TGTGCCAGCAGAGGACTAGAAAACGAGCAGTACTTC.

The chain links TRBV27 to TRBJ2-6; D unclear. CDR3 length equals 15 residues. Trimming took 3 bases from V and 4 from J, leaving 10 bases between them. Germline V gene sequence: CDR1 MNHEY, CDR2 SMNVEV (reference sequence). The CDR3 region is CASSLSVAGANVLTF. The DNA for the CDR3 is TGTGCCAGCAGTTTGTCGGTCGCCGGGGCCAACGTCCTGACTTTC.

V is TRBV3-1 (or the pseudogene TRBV3-2) and J is TRBJ2-5; 12 bases align to TRBD2. The CDR3 sequence is 16 residues long. With V trimmed by 4 bases and J by 6 bases, 9 bases remained unmatched. Germline-derived CDR1 and CDR2 are LGHDT and YNNKEL (reference sequence). The CDR3 DNA follows: TGTGCCAGCAGCCGGCTAGCGGGGGGGTGGGCGAAGACCCAGTACTTC. Protein sequence: CASSRLAGGWAKTQYF.

The chain couples TRBV4-1 to TRBJ1-6; 11 bases map to TRBD1. The length of the CDR3 is 19 residues. The germline CDR1 and CDR2 sequences are MGHRA and YSYEKL. With V trimmed by 2 bases and J by 7 bases, 13 bases remained unmatched. The CDR3, as DNA: TGCGCCAGCAGCCAACTAGGCTTGGACAGGGGGCCGTTAAATTCACCCCTCCACTTT. Translation: CASSQLGLDRGPLNSPLHF.

This clone appeared a single time. V gene TRBV28 combines with J gene TRBJ1-2; weak D call: TRBD1 (6 bases). The CDR3 is 16 amino acids. V shed 2 bases and J shed 4 bases, with 17 bases lying between them. Germline V gives CDR1 MDHEN, CDR2 SYDVKM. The CDR3 is CASSLQGTAVGYGYTF. CDR3 nucleotide sequence: TGTGCCAGCAGTTTACAGGGGACCGCTGTGGGCTATGGCTACACCTTC.

CDR3 in DNA: TGTGCCAGCAGCTTACACGGCGGGAGCTCCTACAATGAGCAGTTCTTC. Translation: CASSLHGGSSYNEQFF. This chain joins TRBV7-9 and TRBJ2-1, with 7 bases that match TRBD2. The CDR3 is made up of 16 amino acids. The trim removed 2 bases at V and 0 bases at J, leaving 4 bases unmatched. Germline V gives CDR1 SEHNR, CDR2 FQNEAQ (reference sequence). Together with reference TRBV7-9 and TRBJ2-1, the CDR3 gives the full variable domain: DTGVSQNPRHKITKRGQNVTFRCDPISEHNRLYWYRQTLGQGPEFLTYFQNEAQLEKSRLLSDRFSAERPKGSFSTLEIQRTEQGDSAMYLCASSLHGGSSYNEQFFGPGTRLTVL.

The chain is built from TRBV4-1 and TRBJ2-1; perhaps TRBD1 as D (5 bases). The CDR3 sequence is 16 residues long. V lost 0 bases and J lost 4, with 13 bases in between. Germline V gives CDR1 MGHRA, CDR2 YSYEKL. The CDR3 coding sequence is TGCGCCAGCAGCCAAGACAGCAGGGCAGTTTACAATGAGCAGTTCTTC. Encoded protein: CASSQDSRAVYNEQFF.